This record covers a single TCR beta chain. Generated by immunoSEQ multiplex PCR, the TCRdb table keeps only in-frame clones and is missing some. The table shows 270,000 or so clones, with around 76% occurring only once. The data belong to a study of cytotoxic CD8 clonotypes in ibrutinib-treated CLL. V trimming: 8 bases; J trimming: 4 bases; junction bases outside the gene matches: 8. Germline V lookup: CDR1 ENHRY, CDR2 SYGVKD. CDR3 length: 16 residues. This sequence was found in a human donor with chronic lymphocytic leukemia. J is TRBJ2-1 and V is TRBV10-3, with 13 bases that match TRBD2. Source: PBMCs, taken at disease progression, from a patient treated with ibrutinib. CDR3: CAIGRELAGGYNEQFF. The DNA for the CDR3 is TGTGCCATCGGGAGGGAACTAGCGGGGGGGTACAATGAGCAGTTCTTC.